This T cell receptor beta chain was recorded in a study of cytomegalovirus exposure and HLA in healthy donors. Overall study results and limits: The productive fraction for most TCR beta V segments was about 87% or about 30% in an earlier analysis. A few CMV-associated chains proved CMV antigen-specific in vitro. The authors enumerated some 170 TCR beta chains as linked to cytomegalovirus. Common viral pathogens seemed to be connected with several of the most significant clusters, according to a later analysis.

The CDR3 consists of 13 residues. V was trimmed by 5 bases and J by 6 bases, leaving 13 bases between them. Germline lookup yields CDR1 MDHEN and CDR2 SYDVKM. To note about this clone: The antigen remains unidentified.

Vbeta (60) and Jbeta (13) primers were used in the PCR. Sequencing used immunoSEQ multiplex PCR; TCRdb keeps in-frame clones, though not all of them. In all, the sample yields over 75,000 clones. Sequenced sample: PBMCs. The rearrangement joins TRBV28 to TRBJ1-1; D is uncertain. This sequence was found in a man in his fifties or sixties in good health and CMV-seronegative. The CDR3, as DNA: TGTGCCAGCAGTCCCCTTTTCCCCCCTGAAGCTTTCTTT. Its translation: CASSPLFPPEAFF.